The 6 T cell receptor beta chains below come from one sample, sequenced in a study of blood T cell repertoires in COVID-19. Assay: immunoSEQ multiplex PCR; the TCRdb copy retains only in-frame clones and omits some. Among about 150,000 clones listed, 80% to 90% were seen once. The sequenced material came from peripheral blood. All receptors derive from a man in his 70s with acute or convalescent COVID-19.

The V call is TRBV28, the J call TRBJ2-2, with a tentative D call TRBD2 (6 bases). V was pared by 2 bases and J by 6 bases, with 10 bases between. This CDR3 region has 14 residues. From germline, CDR1 is MDHEN and CDR2 SYDVKM. CDR3 DNA: TGTGCCAGCAGTTTAGGGACTCTCCCCGGGGAGCTGTTTTTT. Translated: CASSLGTLPGELFF.

CDR3 protein: CASSYGAGVPDTQYF. In nucleotides, the CDR3 is TGTGCCAGCAGTTACGGAGCGGGAGTGCCAGATACGCAGTATTTT. This chain connects TRBV6-5 to TRBJ2-3; 8 nucleotides match TRBD2. This CDR3 has 15 amino acids. Looked up from germline, CDR1 is MNHEY and CDR2 is SVGAGI. V dropped 2 bases and J dropped 4; count of bases not matched to a gene: 5.

The rearrangement uses TRBV9 and TRBJ2-7, with D perhaps matching TRBD1 (5 bases). This CDR3 contains 15 residues. Looked up from germline, CDR1 is SGDLS and CDR2 is YYNGEE. V gave up 0 bases and J gave up 2 bases, with 12 bases separating them. CDR3 sequence reads: CASSVAQDKTYEQYF. The CDR3 DNA reads as TGTGCCAGCAGCGTAGCACAGGACAAAACCTACGAGCAGTACTTC.

This clone was detected only once. The rearrangement links TRBV27 to TRBJ2-6; D is uncertain. The V and J ends lost 5 bases and 0 bases respectively, with 5 bases between them. Germline assignment: CDR1 MNHEY and CDR2 SMNVEV (reference sequence). The CDR3 totals 14 residues. The DNA for the CDR3 is TGTGCCAGCAGTCTCCTCTCTGGGGCCAACGTCCTGACTTTC. This encodes CASSLLSGANVLTF.

The V call is TRBV28, the J call TRBJ2-1; 11 bases line up with TRBD2. This CDR3 is 15 amino acids long. CDR1 is MDHEN, CDR2 SYDVKM, per germline. J was trimmed by 7 bases and V by 2 bases; bases with no gene match: 4. The DNA for the CDR3 is TGTGCCAGCAGTTTACCACTAGCGGGAGTTAATGAGCAGTTCTTC. Its protein is CASSLPLAGVNEQFF. Variable domain in full (rest from reference TRBV28 and TRBJ2-1): DVKVTQSSRYLVKRTGEKVFLECVQDMDHENMFWYRQDPGLGLRLIYFSYDVKMKEKGDIPEGYSVSREKKERFSLILESASTNQTSMYLCASSLPLAGVNEQFFGPGTRLTVL.

The rearrangement uses TRBV19 and TRBJ2-3; 10 nucleotides align to TRBD2. Germline CDR1 LNHDA, CDR2 SQIVND (reference sequence). The CDR3 is made up of 15 amino acids. The V gene end was trimmed by 7 bases and the J gene end by 1 base; junction bases not matched to a gene: 5. CDR3 amino acids: CASTLAGVGTDTQYF. In DNA, the CDR3 is TGTGCCAGTACCCTAGCGGGAGTGGGCACAGATACGCAGTATTTT.